The 29 T cell receptor beta chains given below trace back to one sample, sequenced in a study of T cells after yellow fever vaccination. One entry per CDR3 protein, called by TCRdb with MiXCR from the 5' RACE reads. Of more than 450,000 distinct CDR3 sequences listed, about a fifth are singletons. Sample: PBMCs, taken about 20 days after the first yellow fever vaccination. The receptors were gathered from a young man who received the YFV17D yellow fever vaccine.

V and J are TRBV7-3 and TRBJ2-3; D is undetermined. Trimming shortened V by 3 bases and J by 2 bases, and 6 bases separated the two germline ends. Germline assignment: CDR1 SGHTA and CDR2 FQGTGA. The CDR3 is made up of 13 amino acids. The chain's CDR3 is CASSFQYTDTQYF. For the CDR3, the DNA is TGTGCCAGCAGCTTCCAGTACACAGATACGCAGTATTTT.

The chain is built from TRBV5-1 and TRBJ1-1, with D tentatively TRBD1 (5 bases). V was shortened by 4 bases and J by 4 bases, with 14 bases between the two germline ends. Germline V gene data show CDR1 as SGHRS and CDR2 as YFSETQ. The CDR3 extends over 14 amino acids. Here the CDR3 reads CASSSNPGSTEAFF. DNA of the CDR3: TGCGCCAGCAGCAGTAACCCAGGGTCCACTGAAGCTTTCTTT.

This chain connects TRBV7-3 to TRBJ2-3; D may match TRBD1 or TRBD2 (6 bases each). The CDR3 sequence is 14 residues long. Germline V gene data show CDR1 as SGHTA and CDR2 as FQGTGA. Trimming took 7 bases from V and 0 from J, leaving 11 bases between them. CDR3 sequence (DNA): TGTGCCAGCAAAAAAGGGGGGAGCACAGATACGCAGTATTTT. Protein sequence: CASKKGGSTDTQYF. The full variable domain, completed using reference TRBV7-3 and TRBJ2-3, is GAGVSQTPSNKVTEKGKYVELRCDPISGHTALYWYRQSLGQGPEFLIYFQGTGAADDSGLPNDRFFAVRPEGSVSTLKIQRTERGDSAVYLCASKKGGSTDTQYFGPGTRLTVL.

This clonotype turned up a few times. The chain recombines TRBV5-1 with TRBJ2-7; TRBD1 agrees at 10 bases. The CDR3 extends over 15 amino acids. Trimming at V came to 0 bases and at J to 1 base, leaving 1 base not matched to a gene. Germline V gives CDR1 SGHRS, CDR2 YFSETQ. The CDR3 loop reads CASSLGDRGSYEQYV. As DNA, the CDR3 is TGCGCCAGCAGCTTGGGGGACAGGGGATCCTACGAGCAGTACGTC.

The chain links TRBV20-1 to TRBJ2-5, with unresolved D. The ends were cut back, 3 bases at V and 0 bases at J, with 5 bases in the middle. Germline V CDR1 and CDR2: DFQATT, SNEGSKA (reference sequence). The CDR3 runs to 12 residues. CDR3 protein: CSASPHQETQYF. CDR3 nucleotide sequence: TGCAGTGCTAGTCCCCACCAAGAGACCCAGTACTTC.

The chain joins TRBV9 to TRBJ1-2; weak D call: TRBD1 (5 bases). Germline loops: CDR1 SGDLS, CDR2 YYNGEE. This CDR3 is 15 amino acids long. The V and J ends lost 3 bases and 6 bases respectively, with 18 bases between them. For the CDR3, the DNA is TGTGCCAGCAGCGCCCGAACAGGTAACCTCGATGGCTACACCTTC. This codes for CASSARTGNLDGYTF. Variable domain in full (rest from reference TRBV9 and TRBJ1-2): DSGVTQTPKHLITATGQRVTLRCSPRSGDLSVYWYQQSLDQGLQFLIQYYNGEERAKGNILERFSAQQFPDLHSELNLSSLELGDSALYFCASSARTGNLDGYTFGSGTRLTVV.

This clonotype was detected only a few times. The chain recombines TRBV2 with TRBJ1-1, with a tentative D call TRBD1 (5 bases). V lost 3 bases and J lost 5, with 10 bases in between. Germline V gene sequence: CDR1 SNHLY, CDR2 FYNNEI. The CDR3 length is 13 residues. The CDR3 sequence: CASSESGRTEAFF. The CDR3 DNA sequence: TGTGCCAGCAGTGAGTCAGGGCGTACTGAAGCTTTCTTT.

The rearrangement links TRBV27 to TRBJ1-2; D remains ambiguous. The germline CDR1 and CDR2 sequences are MNHEY and SMNVEV (reference sequence). The CDR3 has 14 residues. V was pared by 0 bases and J by 2 bases, with 7 bases between. The CDR3 protein is CASSLSARNYGYTF. CDR3 sequence (DNA): TGTGCCAGCAGTTTATCGGCCAGAAACTATGGCTACACCTTC.

The CDR3, as DNA: TGCGCCAGCAGCCGACAGGGCCGGGGGGACACAGATACGCAGTATTTT. Its protein is CASSRQGRGDTDTQYF. The V call is TRBV4-1, the J call TRBJ2-3; the D call may be TRBD1 or TRBD2 (7 bases each). The germline CDR1 and CDR2 sequences are MGHRA and YSYEKL. The germline V and J ends were trimmed by 4 bases and 2 bases, with 16 bases remaining between them. The CDR3 loop spans 16 amino acids.

This clonotype was detected only a few times. The chain joins TRBV5-6 to TRBJ2-3, with D unresolved. Trimming shortened V by 0 bases and J by 5 bases, and 7 bases separated the two germline ends. CDR1 SGHDT and CDR2 YYEEEE come from the germline V gene. This CDR3 is 13 amino acids long. The CDR3 is CASSLALLDTQYF. CDR3 DNA: TGTGCCAGCAGCTTGGCCCTCCTAGATACGCAGTATTTT.

This clonotype has ten or more counts. V is TRBV10-3 and J is TRBJ1-6; 8 bases agree with TRBD1. The V gene end was trimmed by 2 bases and the J gene end by 11 bases; junction bases not matched to a gene: 5. The germline V gene has CDR1 ENHRY and CDR2 SYGVKD. The CDR3 sequence is 14 residues long. The CDR3 reads CAISEGQGRPPLHF. The DNA for the CDR3 is TGTGCCATCAGTGAGGGACAGGGAAGGCCACCCCTCCACTTT.

The chain carries TRBV5-1 and TRBJ2-7, with 10 bases aligning to TRBD1. CDR3 length: 15 amino acids. CDR1 and CDR2 (germline): SGHRS, YFSETQ. V trimming: 4 bases; J trimming: 2 bases; junction bases outside the gene matches: 6. The CDR3, as DNA: TGCGCCAGCAGCGCGGACAGGGGGACCCCCTACGAGCAGTACTTC. As protein: CASSADRGTPYEQYF. The whole variable domain, filled in from reference TRBV5-1 and TRBJ2-7, reads KAGVTQTPRYLIKTRGQQVTLSCSPISGHRSVSWYQQTPGQGLQFLFEYFSETQRNKGNFPGRFSGRQFSNSRSEMNVSTLELGDSALYLCASSADRGTPYEQYFGPGTRLTVT.

This clonotype was observed a handful of times. V is TRBV7-2 and J is TRBJ2-7; no clear D. Germline V gene data show CDR1 as SGHTA and CDR2 as FQGNSA. The V and J ends lost 3 bases and 1 base respectively, with 7 bases between them. The CDR3 has 13 residues. Written as DNA, the CDR3 is TGTGCCAGCAGCTTGGACGGATCCTACGAGCAGTACGTC. Its translation: CASSLDGSYEQYV.

This clonotype was counted between two and nine times. This sequence joins TRBV19 and TRBJ2-3; D is possibly TRBD1 or TRBD2 (7 bases each). The CDR3 is made up of 18 amino acids. V was clipped by 4 bases and J by 2 bases, with 22 bases between them. Germline V gene data show CDR1 as LNHDA and CDR2 as SQIVND (reference sequence). CDR3 residues: CASSKGRSQGGITDTQYF. CDR3 bases: TGTGCCAGTAGTAAGGGCCGCTCCCAGGGGGGGATCACAGATACGCAGTATTTT.

This clonotype was observed a handful of times. This chain links TRBV20-1 with TRBJ2-3, with TRBD2 matching 9 bases. The J segment lost 6 bases and the V segment lost 1 base, leaving 11 bases of the junction unmatched. The V gene's germline CDR1 is DFQATT and CDR2 SNEGSKA (reference sequence). This CDR3 is built from 16 residues. The CDR3 sequence: CSARGLAGVSPDTQYF. The CDR3 DNA reads TGCAGTGCTAGAGGGTTAGCGGGGGTTTCTCCCGATACGCAGTATTTT.

The chain employs TRBV4-3 and TRBJ1-2; unclear D gene. Germline CDR1 reads LGHNA; CDR2 reads YSLEER. This CDR3 contains 14 residues. With 4 bases removed from V and 8 bases from J, the gap between germline ends came to 17 bases. This chain's CDR3 is CASSPGGSHYGYTF. In DNA, the CDR3 is TGCGCCAGCAGCCCGGGAGGGTCACATTACGGCTACACCTTC.

Only a few counts were recorded for this clonotype. V gene TRBV14 combines with J gene TRBJ2-5, with no clear D. CDR1 and CDR2 (germline): SGHDN, FVKESK. The CDR3 has 17 residues. Deletions cut 0 bases from V and 2 bases from J, with 16 bases between. The CDR3 DNA reads TGTGCCAGCAGCCAAGAAACCCTGCTCGGGCCTCAAGAGACCCAGTACTTC. Translating it yields CASSQETLLGPQETQYF.

This clonotype was detected only a few times. The chain is built from TRBV7-2 and TRBJ2-1; 8 positions agree with TRBD2. The CDR3 contains 15 residues. V shed 6 bases and J 9 bases; nucleotides not matched to a gene: 13. Germline V CDR1 and CDR2: SGHTA, FQGNSA. CDR3 in amino acids: CASSPPGGGPGEQFF. The CDR3 nucleotides read TGTGCCAGCAGTCCTCCGGGGGGGGGGCCGGGTGAGCAGTTCTTC.

This chain connects TRBV13 to TRBJ2-7; D might be TRBD2 (6 bases). The V and J ends lost 4 bases and 2 bases respectively, with 15 bases between them. CDR1 and CDR2 from the germline V gene are PRHDT and FYEKMQ (reference sequence). The CDR3 is made up of 15 amino acids. The DNA of the CDR3 is TGTGCCAGCAGCTGGGGCACAGGAGGGGCCTACGAGCAGTACTTC. It encodes CASSWGTGGAYEQYF. The variable domain in full, with the rest retrieved from reference TRBV13 and TRBJ2-7, is AAGVIQSPRHLIKEKRETATLKCYPIPRHDTVYWYQQGPGQDPQFLISFYEKMQSDKGSIPDRFSAQQFSDYHSELNMSSLELGDSALYFCASSWGTGGAYEQYFGPGTRLTVT.

The chain carries TRBV5-4 and TRBJ2-7; TRBD1 matches 12 bases. This CDR3 contains 16 residues. Germline V gives CDR1 SGHNT, CDR2 YYREEE (reference sequence). Trimming took 0 bases from V and 6 from J; bases not matched to a gene: 7. In DNA form, the CDR3 reads TGTGCCAGCAGCTTGGGGCCCGGGACAGGGGGCCGCGAGCAGTACGTC. Translated, it gives CASSLGPGTGGREQYV.

J is TRBJ1-1 and V is TRBV2; TRBD1 might be the D (6 bases). Germline V gene data show CDR1 as SNHLY and CDR2 as FYNNEI. V lost 7 bases, J lost 1 base, and 16 bases lay in between. The CDR3 runs 15 residues. In DNA, the CDR3 is TGTGCCAGCACTCTCCTGGGGGCAGGGAACACTGAAGCTTTCTTT. This sequence encodes CASTLLGAGNTEAFF.

The V and J genes are TRBV12-3 or TRBV12-4 and TRBJ2-7; 7 nucleotides align to TRBD2. With 5 bases clipped from V and 0 bases from J, the junction kept 10 bases outside the gene matches. The CDR3 totals 16 residues. The CDR3 DNA reads TGTGCCAGCAGTCGCACGGGGAGGGTTCGCTCCTACGAGCAGTACGTC. Protein sequence: CASSRTGRVRSYEQYV.

This clonotype came up a few times. This sequence joins TRBV5-1 and TRBJ2-7, with 8 bases matching TRBD1. The CDR3 covers 13 residues. V lost 7 bases to trimming and J lost 3 bases; unmatched junction nucleotides: 6. Germline V gene data show CDR1 as SGHRS and CDR2 as YFSETQ. CDR3 bases: TGCGCCAGCCTGGACAGGGTTTACTACGAGCAGTACGTC. Encoded protein: CASLDRVYYEQYV.

This clonotype was detected a few times. The CDR3 sequence is CASSLGGTGYGYTF. The DNA for the CDR3 is TGTGCCAGCAGCTTAGGGGGGACAGGCTATGGCTACACCTTC. The chain recombines TRBV13 with TRBJ1-2, with 8 bases that match TRBD1. The germline CDR1 and CDR2 sequences are PRHDT and FYEKMQ (reference sequence). The CDR3 sequence is 14 residues long. Unmatched junction bases numbered 1, after V lost 0 bases and J lost 4 bases. The whole variable domain, remainder taken from reference TRBV13 and TRBJ1-2, is AAGVIQSPRHLIKEKRETATLKCYPIPRHDTVYWYQQGPGQDPQFLISFYEKMQSDKGSIPDRFSAQQFSDYHSELNMSSLELGDSALYFCASSLGGTGYGYTFGSGTRLTVV.

This clonotype was observed a single time. The V gene is TRBV4-1, the J gene TRBJ2-1, with D unclear. Trimming pared 5 bases from V and 4 bases from J, leaving 15 bases between. There are 15 residues in the CDR3. Germline-derived CDR1 and CDR2 are MGHRA and YSYEKL. CDR3 amino acids: CASSIRTGGYNEQFF. The CDR3 DNA reads TGCGCCAGCAGCATAAGAACCGGCGGATACAATGAGCAGTTCTTC.

This clonotype was detected a few times. The rearrangement links TRBV20-1 to TRBJ2-5; a possible D gene is TRBD2 (5 bases). This CDR3 is 14 amino acids long. Trimming removed 4 bases from V and 2 bases from J, with 14 bases in between. Germline V CDR1 and CDR2: DFQATT, SNEGSKA (reference sequence). The chain's CDR3 is CSAKYFSGQETQYF. The DNA of the CDR3 is TGCAGTGCTAAATACTTTTCGGGACAAGAGACCCAGTACTTC.

The chain couples TRBV7-2 to TRBJ2-3; 10 bases align to TRBD2. With 3 bases clipped from V and 6 bases from J, the junction kept 3 bases outside the gene matches. Per germline, CDR1 SGHTA and CDR2 FQGNSA. The CDR3 length is 14 residues. For the CDR3, the DNA is TGTGCCAGCAGCTTTCTGGGACTAGCGGATACGCAGTATTTT. Protein sequence: CASSFLGLADTQYF.

The rearrangement links TRBV29-1 to TRBJ2-7; D perhaps matches TRBD1 (6 bases). CDR3 length equals 13 residues. V was cut by 5 bases and J by 1 base, with 12 bases left in between. Germline CDR1 is SQVTM and CDR2 is ANQGSEA. The CDR3: CSVSNTGSYEQYV. CDR3 nucleotides: TGCAGCGTTTCCAATACAGGGTCCTACGAGCAGTACGTC.

The CDR3 region has the DNA TGTGCCAGCAGCCAAGGGGAGGGGTGGGAAGAGACCCAGTACTTC. Translated, it gives CASSQGEGWEETQYF. The V gene is TRBV4-2, the J gene TRBJ2-5, with TRBD2 matching 7 bases. Germline CDR1 and CDR2: LGHNA and YNFKEQ. The CDR3 spans 15 residues. J lost 3 bases, V lost 1 base, and 5 bases had no gene match.